This T cell receptor beta chain was found in a study of OX40 agonist ivuxolimab in advanced cancers. Study at large: The mean age was approximately 60 years, ranging from 23 to 79, with around four fifths of participants male. Study outcomes and limitations: The mean number of expanded clones was higher in CD8+ T cells than in CD4+.

Systemic immunosuppression or a history of autoimmune disease excluded patients. Points on this clone: Its antigen is undetermined.

Assay used: immunoSEQ multiplex PCR; TCRdb lists only in-frame clones, some missing. This table holds some 45,000 clones, over 75% found once. Germline assignment: CDR1 MGHRA and CDR2 YSYEKL. The CDR3 has 16 residues. The trim removed 0 bases at V and 9 bases at J, leaving 6 bases unmatched. The material sequenced was CD4+ or CD8+ T cells sorted from blood, taken in a trial of the OX40 agonist ivuxolimab. This chain connects TRBV4-1 to TRBJ1-6; TRBD1 agrees at 9 bases. This receptor was identified in an adult with an advanced solid tumor such as melanoma, head and neck, liver or kidney cancer. Here the CDR3 reads CASSQDVGQGFSPLHF. The CDR3 DNA follows: TGCGCCAGCAGCCAAGATGTGGGACAGGGATTTTCACCCCTCCACTTT.